The clone carrying this T cell receptor (beta chain) occurred many times. Its antigen is not known. The second PCR ran roughly 7 to 11 cycles with a sample-barcoded 5' primer and J-beta primers. MiXCR, applied by TCRdb to the 5' RACE reads, yields one record per CDR3 protein. This sample has roughly 1.6 million distinct CDR3 sequences, with almost 35% found just once. These data are taken from a study of blood T cells in healthy people across ages. Study at large: In model experiments, template switching was able to capture about one barcoded beta molecule for every two T cells that were present.

Each donor supplied approximately 10 milliliters of peripheral blood. Germline CDR1 and CDR2: ENHRY and SYGVKD. Trimming stripped 6 bases from V and 0 bases from J, with 7 bases between. The CDR3 consists of 13 residues. Study results and limitations: The study could not conclusively compare naive and antigen-experienced cells, given its unsorted PBMCs. In long-lived donors, naive CD4+ cell counts and diversity exceeded those of aged donors.

Sequencing used blood. The source is a woman under 40 in good health. V usage is TRBV10-3 and J usage is TRBJ2-3; D gene uncertain. CDR3 in amino acids: CAIRMTSTDTQYF. CDR3 DNA sequence: TGTGCCATCAGGATGACTAGCACAGATACGCAGTATTTT.